These T cell receptor beta chains were read from a single sample in a study of OX40 agonist ivuxolimab in advanced cancers. Produced via immunoSEQ multiplex PCR; TCRdb's table is partial and in-frame only. This table has tens of thousands of clones, 88% appearing once. Sequences were derived from CD4+ or CD8+ T cells sorted from blood, sampled in a trial of the OX40 agonist ivuxolimab. Receptor source: an adult with an advanced solid tumor such as melanoma, head and neck, liver or kidney cancer. Each CDR3 is given with its conserved first and last residue. Each record gives: D gene, clone size, CDR3 length, J gene, V gene, CDR3 protein, CDR3 DNA. A D gene is named only where the DNA matches it firmly. Rows may omit the clone size; those that give it use once, few, many or a size class.

d_gene: TRBD2
abundance: -
len: 15
j_gene: TRBJ2-2
v_gene: TRBV5-1
CDR3aa: CASSETSGNTGELFF
CDR3nt: TGCGCCAGCAGCGAAACTAGCGGTAACACCGGGGAGCTGTTTTTT

d_gene: -
abundance: -
len: 14
j_gene: TRBJ1-1
v_gene: TRBV28
CDR3aa: CASSWGRSNTEAFF
CDR3nt: TGTGCCAGCAGCTGGGGACGGTCGAACACTGAAGCTTTCTTT

d_gene: -
abundance: -
len: 11
j_gene: TRBJ2-5
v_gene: TRBV5-1
CDR3aa: CASRSEETQYF
CDR3nt: TGCGCCAGCAGATCGGAGGAGACCCAGTACTTC

d_gene: -
abundance: -
len: 12
j_gene: TRBJ2-7
v_gene: TRBV29-1
CDR3aa: CSVEDNRDEQYF
CDR3nt: TGCAGCGTTGAAGATAACAGGGACGAGCAGTACTTC

d_gene: -
abundance: -
len: 14
j_gene: TRBJ1-4
v_gene: TRBV5-4
CDR3aa: CASSSGSAGEKLFF
CDR3nt: TGTGCCAGCAGCTCAGGGTCCGCGGGTGAAAAACTGTTTTTT

d_gene: TRBD1
abundance: once
len: 11
j_gene: TRBJ1-2
v_gene: TRBV20-1
CDR3aa: CSAPHRGGYTF
CDR3nt: TGCAGTGCCCCGCACAGGGGAGGCTACACCTTC

d_gene: TRBD2
abundance: -
len: 15
j_gene: TRBJ2-5
v_gene: TRBV11-3
CDR3aa: CASSPSGSPGETQYF
CDR3nt: TGTGCCAGCAGCCCTAGCGGGAGTCCGGGGGAGACCCAGTACTTC

d_gene: TRBD1
abundance: -
len: 14
j_gene: TRBJ2-3
v_gene: TRBV10-3
CDR3aa: CAISPGQDTDTQYF
CDR3nt: TGTGCCATCAGTCCGGGACAGGACACAGATACGCAGTATTTT

d_gene: TRBD2
abundance: -
len: 16
j_gene: TRBJ2-3
v_gene: TRBV9
CDR3aa: CASSVLTGGPTDTQYF
CDR3nt: TGTGCCAGCAGCGTTCTAACGGGGGGGCCTACAGATACGCAGTATTTT

d_gene: TRBD1
abundance: -
len: 15
j_gene: TRBJ2-1
v_gene: TRBV9
CDR3aa: CASSLSGTVYNEQFF
CDR3nt: TGTGCCAGCAGCTTGAGTGGGACAGTTTACAATGAGCAGTTCTTC

d_gene: -
abundance: -
len: 15
j_gene: TRBJ2-2
v_gene: TRBV6-5
CDR3aa: CASISAGVNTGELFF
CDR3nt: TGTGCCAGCATCTCGGCCGGGGTCAACACCGGGGAGCTGTTTTTT

d_gene: TRBD1
abundance: -
len: 15
j_gene: TRBJ1-2
v_gene: TRBV18
CDR3aa: CASSPARGHGDGYTF
CDR3nt: TGTGCCAGCTCACCAGCGAGGGGGCACGGGGATGGCTACACCTTC

d_gene: -
abundance: -
len: 14
j_gene: TRBJ2-5
v_gene: TRBV7-9
CDR3aa: CASSPYASTGTQYF
CDR3nt: TGTGCCAGCAGCCCTTACGCCTCTACTGGCACCCAGTACTTC

d_gene: TRBD2
abundance: -
len: 15
j_gene: TRBJ2-3
v_gene: TRBV7-3
CDR3aa: CASSRLGGGTDTQYF
CDR3nt: TGTGCCAGCAGCCGGTTGGGAGGGGGCACAGATACGCAGTATTTT

d_gene: -
abundance: -
len: 16
j_gene: TRBJ2-7
v_gene: TRBV15
CDR3aa: CATSRDFGQSSYEQYF
CDR3nt: TGTGCCACCAGCAGAGACTTCGGACAGAGCTCCTACGAGCAGTACTTC

d_gene: -
abundance: -
len: 14
j_gene: TRBJ1-1
v_gene: TRBV28
CDR3aa: CASSLTSQVAEAFF
CDR3nt: TGTGCCAGCAGTTTAACCTCCCAGGTGGCTGAAGCTTTCTTT

d_gene: -
abundance: -
len: 14
j_gene: TRBJ2-7
v_gene: TRBV18
CDR3aa: CASSPREGVREQYF
CDR3nt: TGTGCCAGCTCACCCCGGGAAGGGGTGAGGGAGCAGTACTTC

d_gene: -
abundance: -
len: 13
j_gene: TRBJ1-1
v_gene: TRBV7-2
CDR3aa: CASSLTGNTEAFF
CDR3nt: TGTGCCAGCAGCCTGACAGGCAACACTGAAGCTTTCTTT

d_gene: TRBD1
abundance: -
len: 15
j_gene: TRBJ2-1
v_gene: TRBV11-3
CDR3aa: CASSSQGAKGNEQFF
CDR3nt: TGTGCCAGCAGCTCACAGGGGGCGAAAGGCAATGAGCAGTTCTTC

d_gene: TRBD2
abundance: -
len: 18
j_gene: TRBJ2-3
v_gene: TRBV5-1
CDR3aa: CASSPQLAGGYSTDTQYF
CDR3nt: TGCGCCAGCAGCCCACAACTAGCGGGAGGGTACAGCACAGATACGCAGTATTTT

d_gene: -
abundance: few
len: 14
j_gene: TRBJ2-7
v_gene: TRBV11-3
CDR3aa: CASSLESGLREQYF
CDR3nt: TGTGCCAGCAGCTTAGAAAGTGGGCTAAGGGAGCAGTACTTC

d_gene: TRBD2
abundance: -
len: 13
j_gene: TRBJ2-3
v_gene: TRBV30
CDR3aa: CAWKAGSTDTQYF
CDR3nt: TGTGCCTGGAAAGCGGGGTCCACAGATACGCAGTATTTT

d_gene: TRBD1
abundance: -
len: 15
j_gene: TRBJ2-7
v_gene: TRBV18
CDR3aa: CASSPGTGDAYEQYF
CDR3nt: TGTGCCAGCTCACCCGGGACAGGCGACGCCTACGAGCAGTACTTC

d_gene: TRBD2
abundance: -
len: 15
j_gene: TRBJ2-1
v_gene: TRBV28
CDR3aa: CASVYSGRSYNEQFF
CDR3nt: TGTGCCAGCGTATATAGCGGGAGGTCCTACAATGAGCAGTTCTTC

d_gene: -
abundance: -
len: 14
j_gene: TRBJ1-2
v_gene: TRBV5-1
CDR3aa: CASSLAPGTTGYTF
CDR3nt: TGCGCCAGCAGCTTGGCCCCGGGGACAACTGGCTACACCTTC

d_gene: -
abundance: -
len: 16
j_gene: TRBJ1-4
v_gene: TRBV7-2
CDR3aa: CASSLTQFGAPEKLFF
CDR3nt: TGTGCCAGCAGCCTTACCCAATTCGGGGCGCCCGAAAAACTGTTTTTT

d_gene: TRBD1
abundance: -
len: 15
j_gene: TRBJ1-4
v_gene: TRBV28
CDR3aa: CASSLYRGRGEKLFF
CDR3nt: TGTGCCAGCAGCCTGTACAGGGGGCGCGGTGAAAAACTGTTTTTT

d_gene: -
abundance: -
len: 13
j_gene: TRBJ2-5
v_gene: TRBV29-1
CDR3aa: CSVSRGGEETQYF
CDR3nt: TGCAGCGTATCGAGGGGGGGGGAAGAGACCCAGTACTTC

d_gene: -
abundance: -
len: 14
j_gene: TRBJ1-1
v_gene: TRBV29-1
CDR3aa: CSVEGSQGRTEAFF
CDR3nt: TGCAGCGTTGAGGGGTCGCAGGGGCGGACTGAAGCTTTCTTT

d_gene: TRBD1
abundance: -
len: 15
j_gene: TRBJ1-1
v_gene: TRBV19
CDR3aa: CASSPRQGANTEAFF
CDR3nt: TGTGCCAGTAGTCCCCGACAGGGGGCTAACACTGAAGCTTTCTTT

d_gene: TRBD1
abundance: -
len: 14
j_gene: TRBJ1-1
v_gene: TRBV28
CDR3aa: CASSPGQGNTEAFF
CDR3nt: TGTGCCAGCAGCCCGGGACAGGGGAACACTGAAGCTTTCTTT

d_gene: -
abundance: -
len: 14
j_gene: TRBJ2-3
v_gene: TRBV19
CDR3aa: CASSISSRSDTQYF
CDR3nt: TGTGCCAGTAGTATAAGCTCCAGGTCAGATACGCAGTATTTT

d_gene: -
abundance: -
len: 14
j_gene: TRBJ1-1
v_gene: TRBV18
CDR3aa: CASSPGGGNTEAFF
CDR3nt: TGTGCCAGCTCACCGGGAGGGGGTAACACTGAAGCTTTCTTT

d_gene: -
abundance: once
len: 14
j_gene: TRBJ2-7
v_gene: TRBV6-5
CDR3aa: CASSREGGRVEQYF
CDR3nt: TGTGCCAGCAGTCGAGAAGGAGGACGGGTCGAGCAGTACTTC

d_gene: -
abundance: -
len: 15
j_gene: TRBJ2-5
v_gene: TRBV18
CDR3aa: CASSPPGLFQETQYF
CDR3nt: TGTGCCAGCTCACCACCGGGGCTGTTCCAAGAGACCCAGTACTTC

d_gene: TRBD1
abundance: once
len: 14
j_gene: TRBJ1-2
v_gene: TRBV28
CDR3aa: CASSLSARQGSYTF
CDR3nt: TGTGCCAGCAGTTTATCGGCTCGACAGGGGAGCTACACCTTC

d_gene: -
abundance: -
len: 16
j_gene: TRBJ1-3
v_gene: TRBV19
CDR3aa: CASSQAPVGSGNTIYF
CDR3nt: TGTGCCAGTAGCCAAGCCCCCGTCGGCTCTGGAAACACCATATATTTT

d_gene: -
abundance: -
len: 16
j_gene: TRBJ1-4
v_gene: TRBV6-6
CDR3aa: CASRNLKGATNEKLFF
CDR3nt: TGTGCCAGCAGAAACCTCAAGGGAGCAACTAATGAAAAACTGTTTTTT

d_gene: -
abundance: -
len: 13
j_gene: TRBJ2-5
v_gene: TRBV9
CDR3aa: CASSVGLKETQYF
CDR3nt: TGTGCCAGCAGCGTAGGACTGAAAGAGACCCAGTACTTC

d_gene: -
abundance: -
len: 14
j_gene: TRBJ1-5
v_gene: TRBV10-1
CDR3aa: CASSKGGRGQPQHF
CDR3nt: TGCGCCAGCAGCAAAGGGGGTCGGGGGCAGCCCCAGCATTTT

d_gene: -
abundance: -
len: 14
j_gene: TRBJ1-3
v_gene: TRBV27
CDR3aa: CASSFRARGNTIYF
CDR3nt: TGTGCCAGCAGTTTCAGGGCTCGGGGAAACACCATATATTTT

d_gene: -
abundance: -
len: 17
j_gene: TRBJ1-3
v_gene: TRBV18
CDR3aa: CASSPGATRSSGNTIYF
CDR3nt: TGTGCCAGCTCACCAGGGGCTACCCGCTCCTCTGGAAACACCATATATTTT

d_gene: -
abundance: -
len: 16
j_gene: TRBJ2-2
v_gene: TRBV11-3
CDR3aa: CASSLSVNLGSGELFF
CDR3nt: TGTGCCAGCAGCTTATCGGTCAATTTGGGGTCCGGGGAGCTGTTTTTT

d_gene: TRBD2
abundance: -
len: 19
j_gene: TRBJ2-3
v_gene: TRBV27
CDR3aa: CASSLWGLSGGARRDTQYF
CDR3nt: TGTGCCAGCAGCCTATGGGGGCTTAGCGGGGGGGCCCGAAGAGATACGCAGTATTTT

d_gene: -
abundance: -
len: 13
j_gene: TRBJ2-3
v_gene: TRBV12-1
CDR3aa: CASSFARGSTGYF
CDR3nt: -

d_gene: TRBD1
abundance: -
len: 15
j_gene: TRBJ2-3
v_gene: TRBV7-9
CDR3aa: CASSLWGDREGTQYF
CDR3nt: TGTGCCAGCAGCTTGTGGGGGGACAGGGAGGGTACGCAGTATTTT

d_gene: TRBD2
abundance: -
len: 14
j_gene: TRBJ2-7
v_gene: TRBV7-8
CDR3aa: CASSLGGSHDEQYF
CDR3nt: TGTGCCAGCAGCTTAGGCGGGAGCCACGACGAGCAGTACTTC

d_gene: TRBD2
abundance: -
len: 16
j_gene: TRBJ2-1
v_gene: TRBV12-5
CDR3aa: CASAKPSGGLYNEQFF
CDR3nt: TGTGCTAGTGCCAAACCTAGCGGGGGCCTCTACAATGAGCAGTTCTTC

d_gene: TRBD1
abundance: -
len: 14
j_gene: TRBJ1-1
v_gene: TRBV5-1
CDR3aa: CASSSQGFDTEAFF
CDR3nt: TGCGCCAGCAGCTCACAGGGGTTTGACACTGAAGCTTTCTTT

d_gene: TRBD1
abundance: -
len: 15
j_gene: TRBJ2-7
v_gene: TRBV6-1
CDR3aa: CASSGGQGGGYEQYF
CDR3nt: TGTGCCAGCAGTGGTGGACAGGGTGGGGGCTACGAGCAGTACTTC

d_gene: -
abundance: once
len: 12
j_gene: TRBJ2-3
v_gene: TRBV4-1
CDR3aa: CASSHNTDTQYF
CDR3nt: TGCGCCAGCAGCCACAATACAGATACGCAGTATTTT

d_gene: TRBD2
abundance: -
len: 15
j_gene: TRBJ2-7
v_gene: TRBV11-2
CDR3aa: CASSRGLAGVNEQYF
CDR3nt: TGTGCCAGCAGCCGGGGACTAGCGGGAGTTAACGAGCAGTACTTC

d_gene: TRBD2
abundance: -
len: 16
j_gene: TRBJ2-5
v_gene: TRBV7-7
CDR3aa: CASSLGLAGDLGTQYF
CDR3nt: TGTGCCAGCAGCTTAGGACTAGCGGGAGATCTAGGGACCCAGTACTTC

d_gene: -
abundance: -
len: 13
j_gene: TRBJ1-5
v_gene: TRBV5-6
CDR3aa: CASSSAGNQPQHF
CDR3nt: TGTGCCAGCAGCTCGGCGGGAAATCAGCCCCAGCATTTT

d_gene: TRBD2
abundance: once
len: 15
j_gene: TRBJ2-1
v_gene: TRBV7-7
CDR3aa: CASSLGLAGENEQFF
CDR3nt: TGTGCCAGCAGCTTAGGTCTAGCGGGAGAGAATGAGCAGTTCTTC